This TCR beta chain was captured in a study of T-cell memory formation after mild COVID-19. The overall study: Largely donor-specific sequence clusters came from a couple of donors.

TCR alpha and TCR beta cDNA libraries carrying sample barcodes and UMIs were produced by 5'RACE using constant-segment primers. A single record per CDR3 protein comes from TCRdb applying MiXCR to the 5' RACE reads. In the table there are about 400,000 distinct CDR3 sequences, about a quarter of which are singletons. Notes on the study in general: The SARS-CoV-2 specificity of second-wave clones reaching peak at day 37 remained unverified.

This clonotype occurred a few times. No antigen is known for it. V gave up 9 bases and J gave up 2 bases, with 11 bases separating them. Germline loops: CDR1 MNHEY, CDR2 SMNVEV (reference sequence). The CDR3 loop spans 13 amino acids. V gene TRBV27 combines with J gene TRBJ1-5, with a tentative D call TRBD1 (5 bases). Sequenced: PBMCs or a T cell subset sorted from them (not recorded which). The sequence derives from an adult woman who had mild COVID-19 (a few samples of this study predate the infection). Cell type and time point are not known. CDR3 region: CASWGMGNQPQHF. The CDR3 DNA follows: TGTGCCAGTTGGGGCATGGGCAATCAGCCCCAGCATTTT.